This TCR beta chain was obtained from a study of early stage breast cancer tumors. Study as a whole: ER+/PR+/HER2- status applied to about 70% of the 16 invasive breast tumors.

CDR1 is MNHEY, CDR2 SMNVEV, per germline (reference sequence). The CDR3 is 16 amino acids. J lost 2 bases, V lost 6 bases, and 10 bases had no gene match. Regarding the study as a whole: Enriched TCRB sequences shared across patients were mostly commonly generated sequences. In most of the 16 patients, blood comparison separated tumor from normal breast. Compared with adjacent normal breast tissue, tumors showed 2.5 to 3-fold greater T cell density and higher clonality.

Notes on this clone: The target antigen is unknown.

Repertoires were generated with immunoSEQ multiplex PCR, while TCRdb's copy carries only in-frame clones and drops some. The sample includes just under 30,000 clones, just under 85% of them seen just once. This clonotype originated in a person between 45 and 65 years old with breast cancer. The sample was blood. The rearrangement uses TRBV27 and TRBJ2-1, with 7 nucleotides matching TRBD2. The CDR3 nucleotides read TGTGCCAGCAGCCCCTTACTCGCGGGGGCCTACAATGAGCAGTTCTTC. The encoded protein is CASSPLLAGAYNEQFF.